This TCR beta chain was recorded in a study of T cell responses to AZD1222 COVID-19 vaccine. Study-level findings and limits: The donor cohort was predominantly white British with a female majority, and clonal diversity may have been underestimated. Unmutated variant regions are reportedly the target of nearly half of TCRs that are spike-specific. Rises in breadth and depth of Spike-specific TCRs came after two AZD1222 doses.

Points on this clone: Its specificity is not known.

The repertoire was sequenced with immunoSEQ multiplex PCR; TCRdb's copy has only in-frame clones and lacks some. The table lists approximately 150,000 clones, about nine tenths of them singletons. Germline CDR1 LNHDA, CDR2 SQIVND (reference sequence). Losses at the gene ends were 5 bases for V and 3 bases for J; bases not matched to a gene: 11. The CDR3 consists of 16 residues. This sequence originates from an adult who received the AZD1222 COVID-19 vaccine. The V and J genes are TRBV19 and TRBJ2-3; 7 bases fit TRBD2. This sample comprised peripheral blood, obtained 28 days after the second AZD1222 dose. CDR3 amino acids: CASSSSRDYKTDTQYF. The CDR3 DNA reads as TGTGCCAGTAGTTCGAGCCGGGACTATAAGACAGATACGCAGTATTTT.